The TCR beta chain described here comes from a study of OX40 agonist ivuxolimab in advanced cancers. Any history of autoimmune disease or systemic immunosuppression disqualified patients. The CDR3 is 13 residues long. Trimming left V 2 bases short and J 3 bases short, with 9 bases between. Per germline, CDR1 SGHDT and CDR2 YYEEEE. Method: immunoSEQ multiplex PCR; TCRdb's copy keeps in-frame clones and lacks some. The profile covers 20,000 or so clones, with around 91% appearing a single time and roughly 50% taken by the ten largest. The origin of this receptor is an adult with an advanced solid tumor such as melanoma, head and neck, liver or kidney cancer. The chain recombines TRBV5-6 with TRBJ2-7; weak D call: TRBD1 (5 bases). The input for sequencing was CD4+ or CD8+ T cells sorted from blood, taken in a trial of the OX40 agonist ivuxolimab. CDR3 amino acids: CASSLPGFYEQYF. CDR3 DNA: TGTGCCAGCAGCTTACCAGGGTTCTACGAGCAGTACTTC.